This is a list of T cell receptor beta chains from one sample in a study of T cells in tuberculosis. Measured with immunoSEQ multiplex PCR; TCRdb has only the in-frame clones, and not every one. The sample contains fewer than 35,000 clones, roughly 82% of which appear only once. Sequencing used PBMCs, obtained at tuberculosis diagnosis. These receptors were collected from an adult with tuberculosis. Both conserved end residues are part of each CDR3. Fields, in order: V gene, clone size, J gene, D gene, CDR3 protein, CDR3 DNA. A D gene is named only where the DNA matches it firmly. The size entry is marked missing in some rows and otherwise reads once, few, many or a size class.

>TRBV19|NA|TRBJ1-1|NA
CASSMTALNTEAFF
TGTGCCAGTAGTATGACAGCCTTGAACACTGAAGCTTTCTTT
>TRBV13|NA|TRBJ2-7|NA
CASSLGREEDEQYF
TGTGCCAGCAGCTTAGGCAGGGAGGAGGACGAGCAGTACTTC
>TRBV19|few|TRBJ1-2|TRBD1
CASSIGQGYGYTF
TGTGCCAGTAGTATAGGACAGGGCTATGGCTACACCTTC
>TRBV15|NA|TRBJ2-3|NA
CATSRDWSGGLSADTQYF
TGTGCCACCAGCAGAGATTGGTCCGGGGGGCTAAGCGCAGATACGCAGTATTTT
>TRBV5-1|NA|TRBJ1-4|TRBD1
CASSGQGKNEKLFF
TGCGCCAGCAGCGGACAGGGGAAAAATGAAAAACTGTTTTTT
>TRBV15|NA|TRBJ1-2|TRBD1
CATSSYRTGGYGYTF
TGTGCCACCAGCAGTTACCGGACAGGGGGATATGGCTACACCTTC
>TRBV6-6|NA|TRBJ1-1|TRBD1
CASILDRKEAFF
TGTGCCAGCATCCTGGACAGGAAGGAAGCTTTCTTT
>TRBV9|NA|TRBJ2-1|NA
CASSVAAYNEQFF
TGTGCCAGCAGCGTAGCGGCCTACAATGAGCAGTTCTTC
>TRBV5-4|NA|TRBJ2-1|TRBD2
CASSFISGRADNEQFF
TGTGCCAGCAGCTTTATTAGCGGGAGGGCCGACAATGAGCAGTTCTTC
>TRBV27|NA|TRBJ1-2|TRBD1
CASSHKRQGGYGYTF
TGTGCCAGCAGTCATAAAAGACAGGGGGGCTATGGCTACACCTTC
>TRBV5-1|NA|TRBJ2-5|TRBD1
CASSPRQGEETQYF
TGCGCCAGCAGCCCCCGACAGGGGGAAGAGACCCAGTACTTC
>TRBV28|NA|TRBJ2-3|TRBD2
CASSFSGSTDTQYF
TGTGCCAGCAGTTTTAGCGGGAGCACAGATACGCAGTATTTT
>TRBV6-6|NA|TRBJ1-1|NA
CASRPQGMNTEAFF
TGTGCCAGCAGGCCACAGGGAATGAACACTGAAGCTTTCTTT
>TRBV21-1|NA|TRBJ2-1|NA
CASSQTGGRWTNEQFF
TGTGCCAGCAGCCAAACAGGGGGCCGGTGGACCAATGAGCAGTTCTTC
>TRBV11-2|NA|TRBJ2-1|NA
CASSPLTSGLYNEQFF
TGTGCCAGCAGCCCGCTAACTAGTGGCCTGTACAATGAGCAGTTCTTC
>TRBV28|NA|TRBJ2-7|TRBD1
CASRGQGGGTYEQYF
TGTGCCAGTCGGGGACAGGGCGGTGGCACCTACGAGCAGTACTTC
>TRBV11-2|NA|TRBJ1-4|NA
CASRGQSNEKLFF
TGTGCCAGTCGTGGACAGTCTAATGAAAAACTGTTTTTT